This T cell receptor (beta chain) was identified in a study of blood T cell repertoires in COVID-19. About the research overall: Acute and convalescent COVID-19 specimens originated in the United States, Italy and Spain.

Source study methods: Quantification of nucleated cells was approximated via reference gene primer amplification. Using immunoSEQ multiplex PCR, the repertoire was profiled, and TCRdb retains in-frame clones only, with some absent. V, J and clone size derive from that table, while D and trimming were established from the DNA sequence. The sample lists 300,000 to 450,000 clones; 70% to 90% were seen once. Sequencing used peripheral blood. The source of this sequence is a woman aged 30 to 39 with COVID-19, enrolled during active disease.

The CDR3 here is CASSSDYPMDEQFF. The CDR3 nucleotides are TGTGCCAGCAGCTCGGACTACCCGATGGATGAGCAGTTCTTC. This chain links TRBV11-2 with TRBJ2-1, with a possible D match to TRBD2 (6 bases). Germline V lookup: CDR1 SGHAT, CDR2 FQNNGV. The CDR3 totals 14 residues. V gave up 4 bases and J gave up 8 bases, with 15 bases separating them.